The T cell receptor (beta chain) described here comes from a study of identical twins. Germline V lookup: CDR1 SQVTM, CDR2 ANQGSEA. V dropped 4 bases and J dropped 5 bases, with 12 bases sitting between them. The CDR3 is 13 amino acids. TCRdb re-derived calls from the 5' RACE reads in MiXCR, one entry per CDR3 protein. The sample consists of 570,000 or so distinct CDR3 sequences, just under 10% of them appearing once. These data also featured in a second study, about yellow fever vaccine responses in identical twins.

Sequencing used PBMCs. The receptor was derived from a woman aged 18-29 years in good health. The rearrangement joins TRBV29-1 to TRBJ1-5; D remains ambiguous. DNA for the CDR3: TGCAGCGTTGTTTTCGGGGTCCATCAGCCCCAGCATTTT. Translated, it gives CSVVFGVHQPQHF.